These 9 T cell receptor beta chains were all obtained from the same sample, sequenced in a study of blood T cell repertoires in COVID-19. Using immunoSEQ multiplex PCR, the repertoire was profiled, and TCRdb retains in-frame clones only, with some absent. The top ten clones hold 6% to 8% of a sample with roughly 350,000 clones, 88% of them seen once. The source material was peripheral blood. The receptors originated from a woman in her 70s with COVID-19, enrolled during active disease.

This clone came up a few times. The chain has TRBV28 and TRBJ2-1; 7 bases are shared with TRBD1. The CDR3 totals 15 residues. In germline, CDR1 is MDHEN, CDR2 SYDVKM. Losses at the gene ends were 6 bases for V and 2 bases for J; bases not matched to a gene: 7. CDR3 nucleotide sequence: TGTGCCAGCAGCCGTCCCGGGACAGCCTACAATGAGCAGTTCTTC. It encodes CASSRPGTAYNEQFF.

The chain carries TRBV7-2 and TRBJ1-1; D ambiguous. Per germline, CDR1 SGHTA and CDR2 FQGNSA. Deletions cut 6 bases from V and 8 bases from J, with 22 bases between. The CDR3 is made up of 15 amino acids. The CDR3 protein is CASSPNGQLPFEAFF. DNA for the CDR3: TGTGCCAGCAGTCCCAATGGGCAGCTCCCTTTCGAAGCTTTCTTT.

J is TRBJ2-7 and V is TRBV3-1 (or the pseudogene TRBV3-2), with D possibly TRBD2 on 5 matching bases. The germline gives CDR1 LGHDT, CDR2 YNNKEL (reference sequence). The CDR3 runs 13 residues. V dropped 6 bases and J dropped 2 bases, with 11 bases sitting between them. The CDR3 sequence: CASSAPGTYEQYF. The DNA for the CDR3 is TGTGCCAGCAGTGCCCCGGGAACCTACGAGCAGTACTTC.

The chain has TRBV6-6 and TRBJ1-3; D call uncertain. The V end lost 5 bases, the J end lost 1 base, and 9 bases lay between the germline ends. Germline loops: CDR1 MNHNY, CDR2 SVGAGI (reference sequence). There are 14 residues in the CDR3. The CDR3 here is CASSGGLSGNTIYF. CDR3 DNA sequence: TGTGCCAGCAGTGGAGGGCTTTCTGGAAACACCATATATTTT.

This clone was counted between two and nine times. The rearrangement uses TRBV12-3 or TRBV12-4 and TRBJ2-1; a weak D match, TRBD2 (5 bases). The germline V and J ends were trimmed by 4 bases and 8 bases, with 9 bases remaining between them. CDR3 length: 12 amino acids. The CDR3 DNA is TGTGCCAGCAGTTCTAGCTCAGATGAGCAGTTCTTC. Amino acids: CASSSSSDEQFF.

This clone was seen just once. The chain links TRBV27 to TRBJ1-2; D remains ambiguous. Germline V gives CDR1 MNHEY, CDR2 SMNVEV (reference sequence). The CDR3 has 16 residues. V lost 2 bases and J lost 4, with 17 bases in between. CDR3: CASSLSYEFRSYGYTF. In nucleotides, the CDR3 is TGTGCCAGCAGTTTAAGTTATGAGTTCAGGTCCTATGGCTACACCTTC.

The V call is TRBV28, the J call TRBJ1-5; 7 bases map to TRBD1. The CDR3 totals 15 residues. The junction had 11 bases not matched to a gene; V was cut back by 5 bases and J by 7 bases. Germline values: CDR1 MDHEN, CDR2 SYDVKM. CDR3 residues: CASSAPGTVSQPQHF. DNA for the CDR3: TGTGCCAGCAGTGCGCCCGGGACAGTGAGCCAGCCCCAGCATTTT.

The rearrangement uses TRBV7-3 and TRBJ1-2; 8 bases fit TRBD1. J lost 4 bases, V lost 3 bases, and 1 base had no gene match. Looked up from germline, CDR1 is SGHTA and CDR2 is FQGTGA. The CDR3 consists of 13 residues. CDR3 amino acids: CASSLTGAYGYTF. The CDR3 DNA sequence: TGTGCCAGCAGCTTGACAGGGGCCTATGGCTACACCTTC.

The chain uses TRBV6-5 and TRBJ1-6; D ambiguous. Trimming stripped 6 bases from V and 9 bases from J, with 12 bases between. The CDR3 runs 13 residues. Germline-derived CDR1 and CDR2 are MNHEY and SVGAGI. The CDR3 region has the DNA TGTGCCAGCAGCCCGACTCAGATTTCACCCCTCCACTTT. This sequence encodes CASSPTQISPLHF.